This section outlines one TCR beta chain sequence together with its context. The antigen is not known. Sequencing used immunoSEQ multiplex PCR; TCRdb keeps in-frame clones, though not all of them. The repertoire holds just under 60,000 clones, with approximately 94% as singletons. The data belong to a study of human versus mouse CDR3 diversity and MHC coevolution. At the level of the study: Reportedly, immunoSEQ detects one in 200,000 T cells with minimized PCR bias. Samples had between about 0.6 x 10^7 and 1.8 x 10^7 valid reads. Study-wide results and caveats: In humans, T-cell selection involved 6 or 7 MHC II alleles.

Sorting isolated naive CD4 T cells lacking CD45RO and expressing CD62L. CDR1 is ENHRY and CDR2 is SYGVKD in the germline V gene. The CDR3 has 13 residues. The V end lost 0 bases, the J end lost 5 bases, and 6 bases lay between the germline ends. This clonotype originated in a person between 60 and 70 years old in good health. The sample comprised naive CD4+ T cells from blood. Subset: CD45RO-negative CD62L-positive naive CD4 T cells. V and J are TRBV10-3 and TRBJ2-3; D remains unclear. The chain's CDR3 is CAISESTEDTQYF. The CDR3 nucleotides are TGTGCCATCAGTGAGTCGACTGAAGATACGCAGTATTTT.